What follows describes a single T cell receptor beta chain. Its antigen is unidentified. This record comes from a study of T cells in Graves' hyperthyroidism and ophthalmopathy. Study results and caveats: Most clonotypes that expanded in the thyroid above 0.001 also showed up in blood.

Template material for amplifying TCR beta CDR3 regions consisted of RNA transcripts. During a first-round RT-PCR of the TCR CDR3, the HTBI primer set was used. TCRdb re-called the multiplex PCR reads through MiXCR, storing one row per CDR3 protein. In the table there are some 510,000 distinct CDR3 sequences, around 42% of which are singletons. The CDR3 loop spans 14 amino acids. Unmatched junction bases numbered 15, after V lost 7 bases and J lost 12 bases. Germline V gene data show CDR1 as SGDLS and CDR2 as YYNGEE. The sequencing sample was made of peripheral blood or thyroid tissue (not recorded which). This TCR derives from a woman aged 18-29 years with Graves' hyperthyroidism. The rearrangement links TRBV9 to TRBJ1-4, with 7 nucleotides matching TRBD1. The CDR3: CASSPGQAERELFF. The CDR3 DNA reads TGTGCCAGCTCACCAGGACAGGCGGAGAGGGAACTGTTTTTT.